This T cell receptor beta chain was recovered during a study of CD8 T cells in Susac syndrome. Study-level results: Clonal expansion of CD8+ cells in Susac peaked in TEMRA cells (and in active patients).

Trimming cost V 0 bases and J 8 bases, with 14 bases left between them. The CDR3 is made up of 15 amino acids. Germline CDR1 is MNHEY and CDR2 is SMNVEV (reference sequence). Reverse transcription used 0.5 to 1 ug RNA and random hexamers. Via MiXCR, TCRdb re-called the immunoSEQ multiplex PCR reads, giving one row per CDR3 protein. The data hold about 100,000 distinct CDR3 sequences, with nearly 97% observed a single time. With regard to this clonotype: Its antigen is currently unknown.

The source of this sequence is a human donor with Susac syndrome. Sequences were obtained from CD8+ T cells from PBMCs. The rearrangement joins TRBV27 to TRBJ2-1; D might be TRBD1 or TRBD2, each matching 5 bases. The CDR3 DNA sequence: TGTGCCAGCAGTTTATCTACACAGGTCGGGGATGAGCAGTTCTTC. Protein: CASSLSTQVGDEQFF.